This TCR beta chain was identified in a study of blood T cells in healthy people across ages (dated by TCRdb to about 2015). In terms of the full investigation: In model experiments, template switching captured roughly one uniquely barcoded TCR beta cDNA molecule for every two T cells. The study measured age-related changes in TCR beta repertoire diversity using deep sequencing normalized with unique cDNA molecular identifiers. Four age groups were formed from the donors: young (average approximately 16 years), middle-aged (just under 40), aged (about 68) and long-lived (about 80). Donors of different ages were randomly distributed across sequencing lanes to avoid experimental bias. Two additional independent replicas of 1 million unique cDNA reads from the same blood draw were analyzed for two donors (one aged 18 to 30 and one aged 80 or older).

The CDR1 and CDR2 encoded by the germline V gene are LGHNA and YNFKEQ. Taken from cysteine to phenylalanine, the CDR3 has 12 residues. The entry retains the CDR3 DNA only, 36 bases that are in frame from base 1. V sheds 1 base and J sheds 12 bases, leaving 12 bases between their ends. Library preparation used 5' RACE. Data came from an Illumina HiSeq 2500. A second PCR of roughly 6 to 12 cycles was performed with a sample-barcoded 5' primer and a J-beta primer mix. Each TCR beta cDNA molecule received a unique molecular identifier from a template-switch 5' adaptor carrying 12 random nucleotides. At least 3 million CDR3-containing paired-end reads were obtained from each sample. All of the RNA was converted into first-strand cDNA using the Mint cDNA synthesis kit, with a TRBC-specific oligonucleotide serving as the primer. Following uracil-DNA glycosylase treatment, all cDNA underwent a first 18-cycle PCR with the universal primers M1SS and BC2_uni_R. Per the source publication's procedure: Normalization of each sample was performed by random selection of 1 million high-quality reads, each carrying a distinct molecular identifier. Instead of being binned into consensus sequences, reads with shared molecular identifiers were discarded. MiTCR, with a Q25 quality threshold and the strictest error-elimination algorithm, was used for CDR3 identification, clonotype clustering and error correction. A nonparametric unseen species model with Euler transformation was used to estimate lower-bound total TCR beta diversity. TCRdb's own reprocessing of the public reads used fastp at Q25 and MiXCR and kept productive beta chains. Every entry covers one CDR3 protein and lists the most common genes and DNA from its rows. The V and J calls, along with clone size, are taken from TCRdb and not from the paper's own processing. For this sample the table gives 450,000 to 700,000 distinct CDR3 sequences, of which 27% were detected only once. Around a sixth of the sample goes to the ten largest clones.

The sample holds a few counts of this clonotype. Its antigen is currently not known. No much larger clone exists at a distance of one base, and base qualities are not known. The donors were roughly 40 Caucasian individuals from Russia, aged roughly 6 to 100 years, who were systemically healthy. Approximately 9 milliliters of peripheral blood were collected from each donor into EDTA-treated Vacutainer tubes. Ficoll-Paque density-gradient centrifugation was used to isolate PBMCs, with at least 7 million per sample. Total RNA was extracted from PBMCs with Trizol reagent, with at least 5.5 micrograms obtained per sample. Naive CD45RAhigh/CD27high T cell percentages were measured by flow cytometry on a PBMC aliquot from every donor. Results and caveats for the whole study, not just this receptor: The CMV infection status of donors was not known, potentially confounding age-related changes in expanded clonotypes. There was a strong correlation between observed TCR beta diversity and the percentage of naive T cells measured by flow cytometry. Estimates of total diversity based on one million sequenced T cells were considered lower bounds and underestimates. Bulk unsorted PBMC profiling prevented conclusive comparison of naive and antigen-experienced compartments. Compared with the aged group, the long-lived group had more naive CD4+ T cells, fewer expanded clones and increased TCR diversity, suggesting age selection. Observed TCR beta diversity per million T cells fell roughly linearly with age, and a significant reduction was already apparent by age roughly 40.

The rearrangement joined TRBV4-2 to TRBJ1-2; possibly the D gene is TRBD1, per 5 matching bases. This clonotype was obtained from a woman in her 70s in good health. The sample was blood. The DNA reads TGTGCCAGCAGCCAAGGGTATGGGGGGGACACCTTC. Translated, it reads CASSQGYGGDTF.